The TCR beta chain under discussion was sequenced for a study of CD8+ T cells in alopecia areata. General study results and limits: Besides other cells, scalp samples also yield sequences of resident alphabeta T cells from normal skin. Higher clonality was seen in lesional scalp than in normal scalp, especially in alopecia totalis/universalis.

About this clone itself: The antigen is undetermined. The gene names here belong to mouse. The CDR3 goes on 4 residues after the read ends, and that part is filled in from the germline J gene.

Sequencing templates came from extracted RNA that was reverse transcribed into cDNA. Generated by immunoSEQ multiplex PCR, the TCRdb table keeps only in-frame clones and is missing some. Listed for the sample are some 110,000 clones, none seen a single time. V was pared by 7 bases and J by 0 bases, with 11 bases between. Germline CDR1 is NNHDY and CDR2 is SYVADS. There are 13 residues in the CDR3. The sequencing input was lesional skin. The chain combines TRBV13-3 with TRBJ2-7; D might be TRBD2 (5 bases). The sequence derives from a C3H/HeJ mouse with alopecia areata. The MHC haplotype of the strain is H2-k. CDR3 residues: CASWGVISYEQYF. The CDR3 bases that were read are TGTGCCAGCTGGGGTGTTATCTCCTAT.